This T cell receptor (beta chain) stems from a study of naive and memory T cell subsets. General study results and limits: A few larger clonotypes appeared in naive repertoires, especially CD8, possibly memory cells re-expressing CD45RA. Each distinct alpha or beta sequence counts as one clonotype. No ground truth validated the naive and memory repertoire findings.

In the case of this clonotype: Antigen: not known.

CDR1 is MNHNY, CDR2 SVGAGI, per germline (reference sequence). The CDR3 is made up of 14 amino acids. V lost 6 bases and J 5 bases, leaving 13 bases between the germline ends. Four subsets defined by CD45RA and CD27 were sorted after CD3, CD4, CD8 and live/dead staining. Both TRBC1 and TRBC2 were covered by a beta constant-region primer of two equimolar oligonucleotides. Ligated cDNA was amplified by four rounds of PCR with nested alpha and beta constant-region primers and SP2. TCRdb reanalysed the UMI-ligation and nested PCR reads using MiXCR and keeps one entry per CDR3 protein. The table lists about 150,000 distinct CDR3 sequences, 22% of them singletons.

The specimen was naive CD4+ T cells from blood. The sequence was collected from a human donor in good health. The rearrangement links TRBV6-6 to TRBJ1-4, with unresolved D. The CDR3 here is CASRNSPGNEKLFF. CDR3 bases: TGTGCCAGCAGGAACAGCCCGGGGAATGAAAAACTGTTTTTT.